The T cell receptor beta chain described here comes from a study of T cell therapy after organ transplantation. Study summary: Up to 6 doses were given at 2-week intervals. Study-wide results and caveats: Nonresponders had marked pretherapy clonal expansions and little post-therapy change.

On this clone: Its cognate antigen is unknown.

Method: immunoSEQ multiplex PCR; TCRdb's copy keeps in-frame clones and lacks some. Of some 47,000 clones in the sample, about 95% were seen once. With V trimmed by 1 base and J by 5 bases, 3 bases remained unmatched. From germline, CDR1 is SGHDT and CDR2 YYEEEE. The CDR3 runs to 15 residues. This receptor was obtained from a human patient who had received a solid organ transplant and had CMV disease. The material sequenced was CD8+ T cells from blood, taken before autologous CMV-specific T cell therapy. This chain joins TRBV5-6 and TRBJ2-7; TRBD2 agrees at 13 bases. The CDR3 is CASSLTSGGANEQYF. The CDR3 nucleotides read TGTGCCAGCAGCTTGACTAGCGGGGGGGCAAACGAGCAGTACTTC. The whole variable domain, remainder taken from reference TRBV5-6 and TRBJ2-7, is DAGVTQSPTHLIKTRGQQVTLRCSPKSGHDTVSWYQQALGQGPQFIFQYYEEEERQRGNFPDRFSGHQFPNYSSELNVNALLLGDSALYLCASSLTSGGANEQYFGPGTRLTVT.